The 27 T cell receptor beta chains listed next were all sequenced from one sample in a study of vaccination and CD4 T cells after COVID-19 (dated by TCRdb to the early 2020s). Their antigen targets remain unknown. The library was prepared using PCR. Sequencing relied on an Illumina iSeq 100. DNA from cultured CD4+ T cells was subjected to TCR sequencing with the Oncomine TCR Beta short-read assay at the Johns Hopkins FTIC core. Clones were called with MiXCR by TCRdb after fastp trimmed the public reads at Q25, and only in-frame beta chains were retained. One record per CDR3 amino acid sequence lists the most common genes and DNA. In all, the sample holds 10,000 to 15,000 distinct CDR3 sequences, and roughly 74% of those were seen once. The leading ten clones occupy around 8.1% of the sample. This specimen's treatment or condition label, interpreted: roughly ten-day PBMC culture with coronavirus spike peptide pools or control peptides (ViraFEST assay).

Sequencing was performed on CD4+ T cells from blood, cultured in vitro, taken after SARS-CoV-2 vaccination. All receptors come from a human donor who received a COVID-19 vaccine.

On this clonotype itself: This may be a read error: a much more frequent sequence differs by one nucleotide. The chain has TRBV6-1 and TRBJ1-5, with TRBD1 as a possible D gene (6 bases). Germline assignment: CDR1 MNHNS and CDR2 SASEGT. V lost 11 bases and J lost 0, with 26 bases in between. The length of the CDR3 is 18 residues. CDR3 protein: CAFPGRGGGGCSNQPQHF. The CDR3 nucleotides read TGTGCCTTCCCGGGGCGGGGCGGAGGGGGTTGTAGCAATCAGCCCCAGCATTTT.

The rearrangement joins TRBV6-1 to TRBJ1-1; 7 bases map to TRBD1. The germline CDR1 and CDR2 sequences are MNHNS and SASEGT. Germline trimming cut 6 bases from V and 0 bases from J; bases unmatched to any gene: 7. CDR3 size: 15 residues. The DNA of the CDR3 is TGTGCCAGCAGCCCGACAGGGACCATGAACACTGAAGCTTTCTTT. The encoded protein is CASSPTGTMNTEAFF.

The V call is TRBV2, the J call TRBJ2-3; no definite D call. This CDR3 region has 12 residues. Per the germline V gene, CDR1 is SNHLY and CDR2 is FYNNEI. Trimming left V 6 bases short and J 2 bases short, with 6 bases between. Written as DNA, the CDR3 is TGTGCCAGCAGAAGGATCACAGATACGCAGTATTTT. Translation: CASRRITDTQYF.

The CDR3 loop is CASSELYREGETQYF. CDR3 DNA: TGTGCCAGCAGTGAACTCTACAGGGAGGGGGAGACCCAGTACTTC. The J gene is TRBJ2-5, the V gene TRBV2; weak D call: TRBD2 (7 bases). Trimming took 2 bases from V and 5 from J, leaving 15 bases between them. This CDR3 spans 15 amino acids. CDR1 and CDR2 (germline): SNHLY, FYNNEI.

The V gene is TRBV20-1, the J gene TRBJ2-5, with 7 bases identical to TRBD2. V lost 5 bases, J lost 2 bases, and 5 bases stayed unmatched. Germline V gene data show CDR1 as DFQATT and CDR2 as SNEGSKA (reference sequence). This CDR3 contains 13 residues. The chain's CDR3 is CSAGRAFQETQYF. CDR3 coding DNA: TGCAGTGCTGGGAGGGCTTTTCAAGAGACCCAGTACTTC.

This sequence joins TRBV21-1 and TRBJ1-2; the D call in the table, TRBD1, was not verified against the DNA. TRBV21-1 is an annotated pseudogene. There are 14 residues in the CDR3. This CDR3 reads CASSNPGKVIGYTF. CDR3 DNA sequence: TGTGCCAGCAGCAACCCAGGGAAAGTGATTGGCTACACCTTC.

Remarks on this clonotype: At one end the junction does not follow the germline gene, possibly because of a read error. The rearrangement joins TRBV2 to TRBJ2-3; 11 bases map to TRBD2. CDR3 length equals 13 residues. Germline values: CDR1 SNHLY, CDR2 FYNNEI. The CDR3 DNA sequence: TGTGCCAGCAGTGACGCTGGGACTAGCGGCATCAAATTT. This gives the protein CASSDAGTSGIKF.

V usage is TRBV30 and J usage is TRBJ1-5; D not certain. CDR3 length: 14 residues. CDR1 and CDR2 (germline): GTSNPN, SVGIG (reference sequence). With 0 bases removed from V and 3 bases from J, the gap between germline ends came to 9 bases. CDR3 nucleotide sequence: TGTGCCTGGAGTGTTGGCCGCCTCAATCAGCCCCAGCATTTT. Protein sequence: CAWSVGRLNQPQHF.

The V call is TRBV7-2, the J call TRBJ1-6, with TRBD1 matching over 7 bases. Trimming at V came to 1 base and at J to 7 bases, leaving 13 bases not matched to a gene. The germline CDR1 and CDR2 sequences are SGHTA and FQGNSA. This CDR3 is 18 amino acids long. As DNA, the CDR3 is TGTGCCAGCAGCTTAGGTCCTGGGCAGGGGGTGGGAAATTCACCCCTCCACTTT. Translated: CASSLGPGQGVGNSPLHF.

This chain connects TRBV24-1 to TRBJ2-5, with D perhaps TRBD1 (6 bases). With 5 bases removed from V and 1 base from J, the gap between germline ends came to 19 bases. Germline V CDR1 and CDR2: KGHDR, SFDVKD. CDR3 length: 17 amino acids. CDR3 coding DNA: TGTGCCACCAGTGGCGAGTCTTCGACAGGATCCCAAGAGACCCAGTACTTC. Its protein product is CATSGESSTGSQETQYF.

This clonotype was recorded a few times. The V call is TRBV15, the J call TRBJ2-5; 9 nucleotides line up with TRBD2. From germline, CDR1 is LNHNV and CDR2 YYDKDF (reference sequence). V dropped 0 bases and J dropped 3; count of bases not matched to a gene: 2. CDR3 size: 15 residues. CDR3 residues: CATSRDPSGEETQYF. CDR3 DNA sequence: TGTGCCACCAGCAGAGATCCTAGCGGGGAAGAGACCCAGTACTTC.

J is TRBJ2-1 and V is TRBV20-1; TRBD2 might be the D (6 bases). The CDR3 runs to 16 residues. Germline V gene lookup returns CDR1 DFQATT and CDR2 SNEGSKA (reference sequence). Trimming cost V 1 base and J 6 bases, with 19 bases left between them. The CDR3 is CSARVPTGTGSNEQFF. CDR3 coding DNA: TGCAGTGCTAGAGTACCCACCGGGACTGGCTCCAATGAGCAGTTCTTC.

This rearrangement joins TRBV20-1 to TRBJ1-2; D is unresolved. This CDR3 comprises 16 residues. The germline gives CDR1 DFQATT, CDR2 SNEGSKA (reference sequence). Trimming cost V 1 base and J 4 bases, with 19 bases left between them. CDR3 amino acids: CSARVGLPGSTYGYTF. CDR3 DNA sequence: TGCAGTGCTAGAGTGGGCCTGCCGGGTAGTACCTATGGCTACACCTTC.

CDR3: CASSPRRAAEETQYF. In DNA, the CDR3 is TGTGCCAGCTCACCACGTAGGGCCGCCGAAGAGACCCAGTACTTC. The chain couples TRBV18 to TRBJ2-5; no firm D call. Germline values: CDR1 KGHSH, CDR2 LQKENI. Trimming cost V 1 base and J 3 bases, with 12 bases left between them. The CDR3 runs to 15 residues.

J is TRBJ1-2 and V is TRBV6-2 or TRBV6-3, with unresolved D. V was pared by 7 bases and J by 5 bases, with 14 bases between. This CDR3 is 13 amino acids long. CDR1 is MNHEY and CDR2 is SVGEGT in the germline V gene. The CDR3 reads CASTQTEGYGYTF. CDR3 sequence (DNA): TGTGCCAGCACCCAAACTGAGGGATATGGCTACACCTTC.

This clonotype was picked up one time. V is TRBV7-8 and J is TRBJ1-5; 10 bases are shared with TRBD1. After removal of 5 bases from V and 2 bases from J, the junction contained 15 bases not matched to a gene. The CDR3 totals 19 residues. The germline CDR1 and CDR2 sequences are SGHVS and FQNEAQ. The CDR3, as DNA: TGTGCCAGCAGCACTTGGGGACAGGGGACTTGGGGTGGCAATCAGCCCCAGCATTTT. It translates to CASSTWGQGTWGGNQPQHF.

The chain's CDR3 is CASSLDGTGANNQPQHF. The CDR3 bases are TGTGCCAGCAGCTTAGACGGGACAGGGGCCAACAATCAGCCCCAGCATTTT. The gene calls are TRBV7-8 and TRBJ1-5; 10 bases are a match to TRBD1. Germline trimming cut 1 base from V and 3 bases from J; bases unmatched to any gene: 6. The germline CDR1 and CDR2 sequences are SGHVS and FQNEAQ. The CDR3 runs to 17 residues.

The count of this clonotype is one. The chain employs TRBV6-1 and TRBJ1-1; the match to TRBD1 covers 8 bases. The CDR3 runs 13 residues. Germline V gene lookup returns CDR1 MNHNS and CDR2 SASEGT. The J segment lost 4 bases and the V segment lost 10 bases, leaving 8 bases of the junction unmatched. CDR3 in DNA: TGTGCCACCGGTCAGGGGGCGAGCACTGAAGCTTTCTTT. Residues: CATGQGASTEAFF.

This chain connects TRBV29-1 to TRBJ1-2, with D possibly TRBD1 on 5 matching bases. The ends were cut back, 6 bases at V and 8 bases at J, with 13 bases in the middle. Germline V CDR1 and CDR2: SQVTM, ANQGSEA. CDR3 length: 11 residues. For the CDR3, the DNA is TGCAGCGTCGGAGGGACTTTAGGCTACACCTTC. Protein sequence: CSVGGTLGYTF.

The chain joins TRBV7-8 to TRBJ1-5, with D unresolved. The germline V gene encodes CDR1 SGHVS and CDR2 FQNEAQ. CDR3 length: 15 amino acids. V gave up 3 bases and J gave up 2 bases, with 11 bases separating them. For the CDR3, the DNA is TGTGCCAGCAGCTTTGTTGGGATGGGCAATCAGCCCCAGCATTTT. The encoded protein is CASSFVGMGNQPQHF.

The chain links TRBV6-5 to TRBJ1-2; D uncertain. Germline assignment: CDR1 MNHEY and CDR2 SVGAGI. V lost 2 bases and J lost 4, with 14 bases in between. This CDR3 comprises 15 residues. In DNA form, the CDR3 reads TGTGCCAGCAGTTACCCGCTATCCGGCGGCTATGGCTACACCTTC. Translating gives CASSYPLSGGYGYTF.

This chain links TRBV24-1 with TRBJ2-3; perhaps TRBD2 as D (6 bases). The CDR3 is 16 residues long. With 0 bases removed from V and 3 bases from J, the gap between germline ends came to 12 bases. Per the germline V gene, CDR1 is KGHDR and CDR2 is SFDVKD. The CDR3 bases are TGTGCCACCAGTGATTTGGTCAGGGAGGCAACAGATACGCAGTATTTT. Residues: CATSDLVREATDTQYF.

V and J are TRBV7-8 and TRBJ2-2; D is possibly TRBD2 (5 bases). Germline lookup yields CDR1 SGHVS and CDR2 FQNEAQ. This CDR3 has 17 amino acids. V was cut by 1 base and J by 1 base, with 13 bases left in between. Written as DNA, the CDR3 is TGTGCCAGCAGCTTAGTAGCCGGGAACGTGAACACCGGGGAGCTGTTTTTT. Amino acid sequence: CASSLVAGNVNTGELFF.

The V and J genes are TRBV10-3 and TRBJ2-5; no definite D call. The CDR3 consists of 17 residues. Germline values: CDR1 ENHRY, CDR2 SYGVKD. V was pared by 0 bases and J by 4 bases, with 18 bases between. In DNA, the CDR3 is TGTGCCATCAGTGAGTCGATGTGGTTCGGACCGGGAGAGACCCAGTACTTC. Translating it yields CAISESMWFGPGETQYF.

CDR3 residues: CSARSGLDRSNTEAFF. The CDR3 DNA reads TGCAGTGCTAGAAGCGGGTTAGACAGGAGTAACACTGAAGCTTTCTTT. The chain recombines TRBV20-1 with TRBJ1-1; TRBD1 is a possible D gene (6 bases). The length of the CDR3 is 16 residues. Germline V CDR1 and CDR2: DFQATT, SNEGSKA (reference sequence). Deletions cut 2 bases from V and 2 bases from J, with 18 bases between.

In DNA form, the CDR3 reads TGCGCCAGCAGCTACTCCGGGACCGAGGGGGGCTACACCTTC. Translating it yields CASSYSGTEGGYTF. The chain uses TRBV5-1 and TRBJ1-2; D possibly corresponds to TRBD1 (5 bases). Per germline, CDR1 SGHRS and CDR2 YFSETQ. CDR3 length: 14 residues. With 3 bases removed from V and 8 bases from J, the gap between germline ends came to 17 bases.

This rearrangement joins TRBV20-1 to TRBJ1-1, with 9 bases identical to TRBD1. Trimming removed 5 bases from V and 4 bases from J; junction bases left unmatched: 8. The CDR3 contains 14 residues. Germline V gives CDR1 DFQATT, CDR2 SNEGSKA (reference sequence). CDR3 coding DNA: TGCAGTGCTTCACCGACAGGGGGGGGCACTGAAGCTTTCTTT. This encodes CSASPTGGGTEAFF.